The subject of this entry is one TCR beta chain. Time point: after trial treatment. Stated treatment: LDRT plus nivolumab, ipilimumab, low-dose cyclophosphamide and aspirin (RACIN trial). The data belong to a study of low-dose radiotherapy and immunotherapy resistance in tumors. CDR1 is SGHVS and CDR2 is FQNEAQ in the germline V gene. After removal of 4 bases from V and 5 bases from J, the junction contained 7 bases not matched to a gene. This CDR3 is built from 14 residues. TRAV- and TRBV-specific primers were used for first-strand cDNA, which covered alpha and beta chains. Amplification of TCRs used a constant-region primer and V-primer adapter for around 19 PCR cycles. Via MiXCR, TCRdb re-called the reads, giving one row per CDR3 protein. The data show more than 50,000 distinct CDR3 sequences, with 20% to 25% seen just once and approximately 6.4% held by the top ten.

Sequences were derived from PBMCs, sampled after low-dose radiotherapy plus immunotherapy. This chain connects TRBV7-8 to TRBJ1-2; 7 bases agree with TRBD1. The receptor's source is a male donor with prostate cancer. The CDR3: CASSSDRAGYGYTF. CDR3 coding DNA: TGTGCCAGCAGCTCCGACAGGGCGGGGTATGGCTACACCTTC.